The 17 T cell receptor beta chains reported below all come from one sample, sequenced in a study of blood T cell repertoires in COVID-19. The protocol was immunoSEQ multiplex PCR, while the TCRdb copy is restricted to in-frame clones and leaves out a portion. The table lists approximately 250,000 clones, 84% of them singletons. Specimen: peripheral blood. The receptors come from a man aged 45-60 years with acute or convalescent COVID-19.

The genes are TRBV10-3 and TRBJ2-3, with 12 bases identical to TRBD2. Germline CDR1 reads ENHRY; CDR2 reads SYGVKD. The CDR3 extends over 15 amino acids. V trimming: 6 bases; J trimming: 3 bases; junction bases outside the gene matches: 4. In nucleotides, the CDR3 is TGTGCCATCAGGCCCGGGACTAGCGGGACAGATACGCAGTATTTT. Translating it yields CAIRPGTSGTDTQYF.

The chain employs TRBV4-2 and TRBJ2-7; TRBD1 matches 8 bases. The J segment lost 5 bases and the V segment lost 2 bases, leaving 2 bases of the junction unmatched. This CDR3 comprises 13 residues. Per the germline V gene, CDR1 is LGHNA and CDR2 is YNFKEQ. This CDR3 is CASSQRTGHEQYF. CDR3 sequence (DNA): TGTGCCAGCAGCCAAAGGACAGGGCACGAGCAGTACTTC.

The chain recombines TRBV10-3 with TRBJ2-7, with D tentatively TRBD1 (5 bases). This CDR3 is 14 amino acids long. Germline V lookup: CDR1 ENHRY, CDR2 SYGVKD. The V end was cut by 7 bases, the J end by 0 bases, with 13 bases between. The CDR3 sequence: CAITTGPSSYEQYF. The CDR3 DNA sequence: TGTGCCATCACCACAGGTCCTAGCTCCTACGAGCAGTACTTC.

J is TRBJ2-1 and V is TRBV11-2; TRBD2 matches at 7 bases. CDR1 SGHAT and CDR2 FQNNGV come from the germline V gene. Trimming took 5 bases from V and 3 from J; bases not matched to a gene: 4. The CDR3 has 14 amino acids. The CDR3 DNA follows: TGTGCCAGCAGCCTCGGGACTATCTACAATGAGCAGTTCTTC. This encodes CASSLGTIYNEQFF.

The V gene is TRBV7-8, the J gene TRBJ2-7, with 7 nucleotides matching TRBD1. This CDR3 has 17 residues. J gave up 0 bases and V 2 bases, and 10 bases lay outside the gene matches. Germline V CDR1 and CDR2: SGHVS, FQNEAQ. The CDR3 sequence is CASSLRAGRGTSYEQYF. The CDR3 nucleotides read TGTGCCAGCAGCTTAAGGGCAGGCAGGGGGACCTCCTACGAGCAGTACTTC.

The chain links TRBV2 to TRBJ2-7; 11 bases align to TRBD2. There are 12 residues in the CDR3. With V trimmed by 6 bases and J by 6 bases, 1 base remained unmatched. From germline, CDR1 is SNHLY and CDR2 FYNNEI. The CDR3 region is CASSGTSGEQYF. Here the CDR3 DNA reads TGTGCCAGCAGCGGGACTAGCGGCGAGCAGTACTTC.

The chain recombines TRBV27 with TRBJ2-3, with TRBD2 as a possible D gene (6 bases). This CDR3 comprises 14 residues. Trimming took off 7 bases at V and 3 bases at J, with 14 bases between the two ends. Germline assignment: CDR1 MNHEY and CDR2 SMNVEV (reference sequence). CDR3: CASMGGRETDTQYF. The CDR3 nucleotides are TGTGCCAGCATGGGTGGCCGGGAGACAGATACGCAGTATTTT.

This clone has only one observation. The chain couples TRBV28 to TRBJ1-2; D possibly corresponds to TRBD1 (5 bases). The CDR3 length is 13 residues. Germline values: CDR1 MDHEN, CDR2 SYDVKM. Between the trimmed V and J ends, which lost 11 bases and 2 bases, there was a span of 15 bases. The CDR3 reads CAVQGRANYGYTF. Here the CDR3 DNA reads TGTGCCGTGCAGGGTCGAGCCAACTATGGCTACACCTTC.

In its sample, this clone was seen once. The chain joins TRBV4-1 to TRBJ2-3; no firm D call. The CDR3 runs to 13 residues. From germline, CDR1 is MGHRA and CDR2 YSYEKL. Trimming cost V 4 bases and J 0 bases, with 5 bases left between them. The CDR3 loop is CASSRTSTDTQYF. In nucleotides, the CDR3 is TGCGCCAGCAGCCGCACTAGCACAGATACGCAGTATTTT.

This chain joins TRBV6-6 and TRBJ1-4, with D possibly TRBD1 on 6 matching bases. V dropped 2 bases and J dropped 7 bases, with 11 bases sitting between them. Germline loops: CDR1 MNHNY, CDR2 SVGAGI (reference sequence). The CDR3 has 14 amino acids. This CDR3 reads CASSYRQASEKLFF. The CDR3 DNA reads TGTGCCAGCAGTTACAGACAGGCTAGTGAAAAACTGTTTTTT.

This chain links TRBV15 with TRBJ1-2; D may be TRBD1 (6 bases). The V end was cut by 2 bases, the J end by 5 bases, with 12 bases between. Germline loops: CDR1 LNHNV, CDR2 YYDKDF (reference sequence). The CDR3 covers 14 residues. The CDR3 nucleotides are TGTGCCACCAGCAGATCCCAGGGGAGATATGGCTACACCTTC. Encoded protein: CATSRSQGRYGYTF.

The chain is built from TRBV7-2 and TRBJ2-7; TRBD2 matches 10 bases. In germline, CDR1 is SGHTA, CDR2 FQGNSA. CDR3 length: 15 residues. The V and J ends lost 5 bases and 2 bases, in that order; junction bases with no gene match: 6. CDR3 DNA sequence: TGTGCCAGCAGCCCACGGACTAGCGGTCCCTACGAGCAGTACTTC. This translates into CASSPRTSGPYEQYF.

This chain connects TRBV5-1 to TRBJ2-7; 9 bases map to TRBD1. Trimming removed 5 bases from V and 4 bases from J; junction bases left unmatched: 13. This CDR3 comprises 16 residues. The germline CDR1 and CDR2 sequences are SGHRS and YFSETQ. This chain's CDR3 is CASSLGRDRVTYEQYF. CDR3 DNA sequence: TGCGCCAGCAGTCTTGGCCGGGACAGGGTTACTTACGAGCAGTACTTC. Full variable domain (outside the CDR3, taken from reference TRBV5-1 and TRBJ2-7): KAGVTQTPRYLIKTRGQQVTLSCSPISGHRSVSWYQQTPGQGLQFLFEYFSETQRNKGNFPGRFSGRQFSNSRSEMNVSTLELGDSALYLCASSLGRDRVTYEQYFGPGTRLTVT.

In nucleotides, the CDR3 is TGTGCCAGTAGTATTGGGGGCCTAATTAGCACAGATACGCAGTATTTT. It yields the protein CASSIGGLISTDTQYF. The chain uses TRBV19 and TRBJ2-3; D is possibly TRBD1 (6 bases). Per germline, CDR1 LNHDA and CDR2 SQIVND (reference sequence). The CDR3 loop spans 16 amino acids. Trimming took 3 bases from V and 0 from J, leaving 13 bases between them.

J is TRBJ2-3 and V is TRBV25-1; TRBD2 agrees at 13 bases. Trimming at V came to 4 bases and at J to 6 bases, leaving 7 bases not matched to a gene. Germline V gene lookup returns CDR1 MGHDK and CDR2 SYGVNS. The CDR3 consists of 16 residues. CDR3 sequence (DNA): TGTGCCAGCAGTGGAACTAGCGGGAGGGCCGAGGATACGCAGTATTTT. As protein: CASSGTSGRAEDTQYF. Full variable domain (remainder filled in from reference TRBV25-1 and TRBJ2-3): EADIYQTPRYLVIGTGKKITLECSQTMGHDKMYWYQQDPGMELHLIHYSYGVNSTEKGDLSSESTVSRIRTEHFPLTLESARPSHTSQYLCASSGTSGRAEDTQYFGPGTRLTVL.

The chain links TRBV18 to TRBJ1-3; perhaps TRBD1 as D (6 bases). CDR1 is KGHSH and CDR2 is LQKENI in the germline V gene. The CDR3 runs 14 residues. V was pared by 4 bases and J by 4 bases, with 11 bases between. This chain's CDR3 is CASSQAGEGNTIYF. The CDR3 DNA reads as TGTGCCAGCTCACAGGCAGGGGAAGGAAACACCATATATTTT.

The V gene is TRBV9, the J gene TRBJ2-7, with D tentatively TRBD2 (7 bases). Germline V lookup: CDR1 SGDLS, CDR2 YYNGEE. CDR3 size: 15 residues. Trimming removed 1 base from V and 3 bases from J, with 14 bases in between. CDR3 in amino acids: CASSVHGGPIYEQYF. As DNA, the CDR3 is TGTGCCAGCAGCGTACACGGGGGGCCTATCTACGAGCAGTACTTC.